This T cell receptor (beta chain) was identified in a study of lymphopenia after photon versus proton radiotherapy. Germline CDR1 is MNHEY and CDR2 is SVGAGI. The CDR3 spans 15 residues. With V trimmed by 6 bases and J by 2 bases, 5 bases remained unmatched. Study observations and caveats: Photon-treated patients lost naive T cells and TCR diversity; proton-treated stayed stable. After the lymphocyte nadir, photon-treated repertoires showed oligoclonal expansion, especially of CD8+ Temra cells.

Clones were read by immunoSEQ multiplex PCR, and TCRdb kept only the in-frame ones, dropping some. The profile shows roughly 64,000 clones, around 90% of them singletons. To note about this clone: Its antigen remains unidentified.

The material sequenced was peripheral blood, taken from a patient treated with proton-based radiotherapy. The TCR sequence derives from a man older than 75 with esophageal cancer. V gene TRBV6-5 combines with J gene TRBJ2-1, with TRBD2 matching 9 bases. CDR3 region: CASSRGGEAYNEQFF. CDR3 nucleotides: TGTGCCAGCAGCCGCGGGGGGGAGGCCTACAATGAGCAGTTCTTC.